The 16 T cell receptor beta chains below all came from one sample that was sequenced in a study of cytomegalovirus exposure and HLA in healthy donors. The PCR used 60 Vbeta and 13 Jbeta primers. The assay was immunoSEQ multiplex PCR, and TCRdb's table has in-frame clones only and misses some. The table has roughly 170,000 clones, approximately 82% seen once. The specimen sequenced was PBMCs. The receptors were sampled from a male donor in good health and CMV-seronegative.

This chain joins TRBV19 and TRBJ1-1; D is undetermined. The germline CDR1 and CDR2 sequences are LNHDA and SQIVND (reference sequence). There are 13 residues in the CDR3. V was shortened by 4 bases and J by 5 bases, with 11 bases between the two germline ends. CDR3 nucleotides: TGTGCCAGTAGTAGAAGGGAGGCGACTGAAGCTTTCTTT. The encoded protein is CASSRREATEAFF.

The table lists this clone with a few counts. The chain uses TRBV6-5 and TRBJ1-1; D unresolved. This CDR3 region has 13 residues. Germline V gives CDR1 MNHEY, CDR2 SVGAGI. V shed 5 bases and J shed 1 base, with 8 bases lying between them. In DNA form, the CDR3 reads TGTGCCAGCAGTGTTACACAGAACACTGAAGCTTTCTTT. This encodes CASSVTQNTEAFF.

The rearrangement joins TRBV5-1 to TRBJ1-2; no clear D gene. Germline V gene lookup returns CDR1 SGHRS and CDR2 YFSETQ. The CDR3 totals 12 residues. Trimming took off 5 bases at V and 3 bases at J, with 8 bases between the two ends. Here the CDR3 reads CASRDGDYGYTF. For the CDR3, the DNA is TGCGCCAGCAGGGACGGGGACTATGGCTACACCTTC.

The chain carries TRBV15 and TRBJ1-1; 7 positions agree with TRBD1. Unmatched junction bases numbered 7, after V lost 0 bases and J lost 0 bases. In germline, CDR1 is LNHNV, CDR2 YYDKDF (reference sequence). This CDR3 contains 17 residues. This CDR3 reads CATSRDVRRGMNTEAFF. For the CDR3, the DNA is TGTGCCACCAGCAGAGATGTACGCAGGGGGATGAACACTGAAGCTTTCTTT.

The chain uses TRBV2 and TRBJ2-5; 11 positions match TRBD2. With 6 bases clipped from V and 0 bases from J, the junction kept 6 bases outside the gene matches. The CDR3 contains 16 residues. The germline CDR1 and CDR2 sequences are SNHLY and FYNNEI. The CDR3 DNA reads as TGTGCCAGCAGAGGGCTAGCGGGGGGCTACCAAGAGACCCAGTACTTC. It specifies CASRGLAGGYQETQYF.

The CDR3 region has the DNA TGTGCCAGCAGTGTTCAGGGTCTATACAATGAGCAGTTCTTC. This gives the protein CASSVQGLYNEQFF. The chain carries TRBV25-1 and TRBJ2-1; TRBD1 is a possible D gene (5 bases). The CDR3 is made up of 14 amino acids. From germline, CDR1 is MGHDK and CDR2 SYGVNS. V was trimmed by 4 bases and J by 4 bases, leaving 11 bases between them.

This sequence joins TRBV7-9 and TRBJ1-5, with D tentatively TRBD1 (6 bases). Germline V gene sequence: CDR1 SEHNR, CDR2 FQNEAQ (reference sequence). The CDR3 is 17 amino acids. V was trimmed by 4 bases and J by 2 bases, leaving 18 bases between them. CDR3 region: CASSSTGRGPGNQPQHF. The CDR3 DNA reads TGTGCCAGCAGCTCTACCGGCAGGGGTCCAGGCAATCAGCCCCAGCATTTT. The full variable domain, with the rest looked up from reference TRBV7-9 and TRBJ1-5, is DTGVSQNPRHKITKRGQNVTFRCDPISEHNRLYWYRQTLGQGPEFLTYFQNEAQLEKSRLLSDRFSAERPKGSFSTLEIQRTEQGDSAMYLCASSSTGRGPGNQPQHFGDGTRLSIL.

The chain employs TRBV5-1 and TRBJ1-5; 7 bases are shared with TRBD1. The germline V gene encodes CDR1 SGHRS and CDR2 YFSETQ. The CDR3 consists of 14 residues. With V trimmed by 7 bases and J by 0 bases, 4 bases remained unmatched. For the CDR3, the DNA is TGCGCCAGCGGCCCAGGGGGTAGCAATCAGCCCCAGCATTTT. Its translation: CASGPGGSNQPQHF.

A remark on this clone: The sample has other DNA sequences that encode this CDR3 too. CDR3: CASSPDRQLYLAKNIQYF. The CDR3 nucleotides are TGTGCCAGCTCACCCGACAGGCAGTTATATCTAGCCAAAAACATTCAGTACTTC. J is TRBJ2-4 and V is TRBV18; the D gene is possibly TRBD1 (6 bases). The ends were cut back, 3 bases at V and 0 bases at J, with 18 bases in the middle. CDR3 length equals 18 residues. Looked up from germline, CDR1 is KGHSH and CDR2 is LQKENI.

This rearrangement joins TRBV25-1 to TRBJ2-3; no clear D gene. This CDR3 has 14 amino acids. Germline V gene lookup returns CDR1 MGHDK and CDR2 SYGVNS. V shed 2 bases and J shed 2 bases, with 8 bases lying between them. The CDR3, as DNA: TGTGCCAGCAGTGAAATGACACCCACAGATACGCAGTATTTT. Translating it yields CASSEMTPTDTQYF.

The gene calls are TRBV7-9 and TRBJ2-1; tentative D call: TRBD2 (6 bases). CDR1 and CDR2 from the germline V gene are SEHNR and FQNEAQ (reference sequence). There are 15 residues in the CDR3. V lost 4 bases and J lost 2, with 12 bases in between. CDR3 sequence reads: CASSSLLATYNEQFF. The CDR3 DNA is TGTGCCAGCAGCTCCCTACTAGCTACCTACAATGAGCAGTTCTTC.

V gene TRBV25-1 combines with J gene TRBJ1-2, with 7 bases identical to TRBD1. This CDR3 has 14 amino acids. Germline assignment: CDR1 MGHDK and CDR2 SYGVNS. Losses at the gene ends were 6 bases for V and 8 bases for J; bases not matched to a gene: 12. The chain's CDR3 is CASRGVGGEGGYTF. CDR3 sequence (DNA): TGTGCCAGCAGGGGTGTAGGGGGCGAGGGGGGCTACACCTTC.

This clone occurred a few times. The rearrangement uses TRBV13 and TRBJ2-2; no clear D. The CDR3 loop spans 11 amino acids. In germline, CDR1 is PRHDT, CDR2 FYEKMQ (reference sequence). The V gene lost 1 base and the J gene lost 10 bases, with 4 bases spanning the gap. The CDR3 nucleotides read TGTGCCAGCAGCTTAGTAGCGGAGCTGTTTTTT. This codes for CASSLVAELFF.

In nucleotides, the CDR3 is TGTGCCAGCAGTCCGGGACATAGCAATCAGCCCCAGCATTTT. This translates into CASSPGHSNQPQHF. V usage is TRBV6-5 and J usage is TRBJ1-5; maybe TRBD1 (6 bases). This CDR3 spans 14 amino acids. CDR1 and CDR2 (germline): MNHEY, SVGAGI. V lost 5 bases and J 0 bases, leaving 8 bases between the germline ends.

This sequence joins TRBV4-1 and TRBJ2-2; 7 nucleotides line up with TRBD2. The CDR3 is made up of 16 amino acids. The ends lost 0 bases at V and 4 bases at J; junction bases unmatched: 5. From germline, CDR1 is MGHRA and CDR2 YSYEKL. The CDR3 loop is CASSQDGLVSTGELFF. The CDR3 nucleotides read TGCGCCAGCAGCCAAGATGGACTAGTGTCCACCGGGGAGCTGTTTTTT.

There are a few counts of this clone. J is TRBJ1-1 and V is TRBV6-5; no clear D gene. Germline-derived CDR1 and CDR2 are MNHEY and SVGAGI. Trimming cost V 2 bases and J 1 base, with 8 bases left between them. The CDR3 contains 14 residues. The CDR3 coding sequence is TGTGCCAGCAGTTACGGAGCAAAGAACACTGAAGCTTTCTTT. Translation gives CASSYGAKNTEAFF.